These 27 T cell receptor beta chains were sequenced from one sample in a study of blood T cells in healthy people across ages. A J-beta primer mix and a sample-barcoded 5' primer were used in a second PCR of about 7 to 12 cycles. TCRdb passed the 5' RACE reads through MiXCR, listing each CDR3 protein once. The sample has approximately 780,000 distinct CDR3 sequences; roughly 24% are singletons. The sample was also linked to a second study, of T cells of mothers and their children.

The specimen sequenced was blood. Receptors were obtained from a boy aged 5-17 years in good health.

The V call is TRBV5-1, the J call TRBJ2-1; D could derive from TRBD1 or TRBD2 (6 bases each). This CDR3 comprises 13 residues. V lost 2 bases and J 8 bases, leaving 11 bases between the germline ends. Germline V gene lookup returns CDR1 SGHRS and CDR2 YFSETQ. The CDR3 region is CASSLGGRDEQFF. The CDR3 coding sequence is TGCGCCAGCAGCTTAGGGGGGCGAGATGAGCAGTTCTTC.

The table lists this clonotype with a few counts. CDR3 sequence reads: CASSPISETQYF. Here the CDR3 DNA reads TGTGCCAGCAGCCCAATTTCAGAGACCCAGTACTTC. The chain links TRBV7-6 to TRBJ2-5; D unclear. This CDR3 is built from 12 residues. Germline assignment: CDR1 SGHVS and CDR2 FNYEAQ. V was pared by 5 bases and J by 4 bases, with 8 bases between.

This clonotype was seen only a few times. The genes are TRBV20-1 and TRBJ2-7, with 7 bases lining up with TRBD1. Looked up from germline, CDR1 is DFQATT and CDR2 is SNEGSKA (reference sequence). The CDR3 contains 14 residues. The V and J ends lost 5 bases and 1 base, in that order; junction bases with no gene match: 8. CDR3 loop: CSAEDRVGSYEQYF. For the CDR3, the DNA is TGCAGTGCTGAAGACAGGGTTGGGTCCTACGAGCAGTACTTC.

This sequence joins TRBV5-1 and TRBJ1-1; D is possibly TRBD1 (5 bases). V gave up 4 bases and J gave up 0 bases, with 10 bases separating them. The CDR3 loop spans 14 amino acids. Germline V gives CDR1 SGHRS, CDR2 YFSETQ. The CDR3 region has the DNA TGCGCCAGCAGCCCTGGGGCAGTGAACACTGAAGCTTTCTTT. This encodes CASSPGAVNTEAFF.

This clonotype has only a few counts. V usage is TRBV9 and J usage is TRBJ2-5; 10 bases fit TRBD2. The V gene's germline CDR1 is SGDLS and CDR2 YYNGEE. CDR3 length: 17 residues. V dropped 0 bases and J dropped 5; count of bases not matched to a gene: 10. CDR3 in amino acids: CASSVGASGGPRETQYF. DNA of the CDR3: TGTGCCAGCAGCGTAGGGGCTAGCGGGGGACCCAGGGAGACCCAGTACTTC.

The genes are TRBV6-5 and TRBJ2-3, with a tentative D call TRBD2 (5 bases). This CDR3 is 16 amino acids long. The V end lost 6 bases, the J end lost 0 bases, and 16 bases lay between the germline ends. CDR1 is MNHEY and CDR2 is SVGAGI in the germline V gene. The CDR3 bases are TGTGCCAGCAGCCCTCGTTGGGGAGCTAGCACAGATACGCAGTATTTT. Translation gives CASSPRWGASTDTQYF.

V gene TRBV4-1 combines with J gene TRBJ1-1, with unresolved D. Trimming left V 3 bases short and J 6 bases short, with 11 bases between. The CDR3 contains 13 residues. Per the germline V gene, CDR1 is MGHRA and CDR2 is YSYEKL. CDR3 in DNA: TGCGCCAGCAGCCACCTGTCAGAGGCTGAAGCTTTCTTT. This encodes CASSHLSEAEAFF.

The chain uses TRBV5-1 and TRBJ2-5; tentatively, D is TRBD2 (7 bases). Trimming removed 1 base from V and 3 bases from J, with 16 bases in between. CDR1 and CDR2 from the germline V gene are SGHRS and YFSETQ. CDR3 length: 16 residues. The CDR3 region has the DNA TGCGCCAGCAGCTTGAGGGGGGGCGTTCCAGAAGAGACCCAGTACTTC. Translating it yields CASSLRGGVPEETQYF.

Only a few counts were recorded for this clonotype. The J gene is TRBJ2-5, the V gene TRBV18; 7 bases line up with TRBD1. V shed 6 bases and J 11 bases; nucleotides not matched to a gene: 12. The CDR3 loop spans 13 amino acids. The germline V gene encodes CDR1 KGHSH and CDR2 LQKENI. Here the CDR3 DNA reads TGTGCCAGCTCCCTAGGGGGCTCCTCTGAGCAGTACTTC. This sequence encodes CASSLGGSSEQYF.

V is TRBV12-3 or TRBV12-4 and J is TRBJ2-1; possible D gene TRBD2, 5 bases. V was cut by 5 bases and J by 6 bases, with 11 bases left in between. CDR3 length: 13 residues. CDR3 in DNA: TGTGCCAGCAGTCGGACTGATTTCAATGAGCAGTTCTTC. It translates to CASSRTDFNEQFF.

About this clonotype itself: Since no conserved phenylalanine or tryptophan closes the CDR3, a read error is the likely cause. V gene TRBV7-9 combines with J gene TRBJ2-1, with D maybe TRBD2 (5 bases). Near its end, the DNA agrees better with TRBJ2-5, so the J call may be wrong. Germline CDR1 is SEHNR and CDR2 is FQNEAQ (reference sequence). CDR3 length: 17 amino acids. CDR3 nucleotide sequence: TGTGCCAGCAGCCGCGGACTTCGGCCCCTGGACCTAGAGACCCAGTACTGC. It codes for CASSRGLRPLDLETQYC.

This sequence joins TRBV29-1 and TRBJ1-4, with D uncertain. Germline-derived CDR1 and CDR2 are SQVTM and ANQGSEA. The length of the CDR3 is 14 residues. Deletions cut 4 bases from V and 4 bases from J, with 13 bases between. The CDR3 region is CSVGPGSDNEKLFF. DNA for the CDR3: TGCAGCGTTGGACCGGGTTCTGATAATGAAAAACTGTTTTTT. Full variable domain (rest looked up from reference TRBV29-1 and TRBJ1-4): SAVISQKPSRDICQRGTSLTIQCQVDSQVTMMFWYRQQPGQSLTLIATANQGSEATYESGFVIDKFPISRPNLTFSTLTVSNMSPEDSSIYLCSVGPGSDNEKLFFGSGTQLSVL.

The sample holds a few counts of this clonotype. The rearrangement joins TRBV29-1 to TRBJ2-6, with D uncertain. V shed 2 bases and J shed 1 base, with 6 bases lying between them. The germline V gene encodes CDR1 SQVTM and CDR2 ANQGSEA. The CDR3 covers 14 residues. The CDR3 region has the DNA TGCAGCGTTGAAAAGGGTTCTGGGGCCAACGTCCTGACTTTC. This gives the protein CSVEKGSGANVLTF.

This clonotype was seen a handful of times. The chain couples TRBV29-1 to TRBJ2-7; 11 bases map to TRBD1. Germline-derived CDR1 and CDR2 are SQVTM and ANQGSEA. V was pared by 6 bases and J by 3 bases, with 10 bases of the junction left unmatched. The CDR3 contains 15 residues. CDR3 loop: CSVVGQGAGDYEQYF. CDR3 nucleotides: TGCAGCGTAGTTGGACAGGGGGCGGGAGACTACGAGCAGTACTTC.

CDR3 sequence: CASSSPGGTSGTYEQYF. The DNA of the CDR3 is TGCGCCAGCAGCTCGCCAGGGGGGACTAGCGGTACCTACGAGCAGTACTTC. The chain couples TRBV5-1 to TRBJ2-7, with 11 nucleotides matching TRBD2. Germline V gene data show CDR1 as SGHRS and CDR2 as YFSETQ. The CDR3 has 17 residues. After removal of 3 bases from V and 2 bases from J, the junction contained 10 bases not matched to a gene.

The table lists this clonotype with a few counts. The J gene is TRBJ2-2, the V gene TRBV12-3 or TRBV12-4; D remains unclear. The CDR3 is 13 residues long. Trimming shortened V by 2 bases and J by 5 bases, and 6 bases separated the two germline ends. In DNA, the CDR3 is TGTGCCAGCAGTTTACTCACAACCGGGGAGCTGTTTTTT. Protein: CASSLLTTGELFF.

Concerning this clonotype: One junction end disagrees with the germline gene, perhaps due to a read error. The chain is built from TRBV20-1 and TRBJ2-7, with 12 bases that match TRBD1. This CDR3 is built from 15 residues. The germline gives CDR1 DFQATT, CDR2 SNEGSKA (reference sequence). The CDR3 sequence is CSAREGTGGVYELYF. Written as DNA, the CDR3 is TGCAGTGCTAGAGAGGGGACAGGGGGCGTATACGAGCTGTACTTC.

The J gene is TRBJ1-3, the V gene TRBV6-5; D not resolved. This CDR3 is 18 amino acids long. Germline CDR1 MNHEY, CDR2 SVGAGI. V was shortened by 2 bases and J by 2 bases, with 19 bases between the two germline ends. The CDR3 loop is CASSYPGPRAGAGNTIYF. CDR3 coding DNA: TGTGCCAGCAGTTACCCAGGACCTAGGGCCGGAGCTGGAAACACCATATATTTT.

This clonotype was detected only a few times. V and J are TRBV20-1 and TRBJ2-3; D not resolved. The CDR3 has 14 residues. V was cut by 0 bases and J by 0 bases, with 7 bases left in between. The germline gives CDR1 DFQATT, CDR2 SNEGSKA (reference sequence). The CDR3 protein is CSAREDRSTDTQYF. CDR3 DNA sequence: TGCAGTGCTAGAGAGGACCGAAGCACAGATACGCAGTATTTT.

The CDR3 coding sequence is TGCAGCGTACAGGGACCCTCTGGAAACACCATATATTTT. Translation: CSVQGPSGNTIYF. J is TRBJ1-3 and V is TRBV20-1; the D gene is possibly TRBD1 (6 bases). The CDR3 length is 13 residues. Per germline, CDR1 DFQATT and CDR2 SNEGSKA (reference sequence).

V usage is TRBV5-1 and J usage is TRBJ1-3; 9 bases fit TRBD1. Germline trimming cut 3 bases from V and 0 bases from J; bases unmatched to any gene: 4. The length of the CDR3 is 16 residues. CDR1 and CDR2 from the germline V gene are SGHRS and YFSETQ. The CDR3 spells CASSSQTGGSGNTIYF. CDR3 bases: TGCGCCAGCAGCTCCCAGACAGGGGGCTCTGGAAACACCATATATTTT.

This clonotype was observed a few times. The CDR3 loop reads CASSEFRGGHTGELFF. The CDR3 DNA reads TGTGCCAGCAGTGAATTTCGAGGGGGCCACACCGGGGAGCTGTTTTTT. This rearrangement joins TRBV2 to TRBJ2-2; 7 bases align to TRBD1. The junction had 6 bases not matched to a gene; V was cut back by 2 bases and J by 3 bases. This CDR3 contains 16 residues. The germline V gene encodes CDR1 SNHLY and CDR2 FYNNEI.

Comment on this clonotype: The conserved final phenylalanine or tryptophan is absent from the CDR3, which likely points to a read error. This chain links TRBV11-2 with TRBJ2-7, with no clear D. CDR1 and CDR2 from the germline V gene are SGHAT and FQNNGV. The V end was cut by 0 bases, the J end by 3 bases, with 6 bases between. The length of the CDR3 is 13 residues. Written as DNA, the CDR3 is TGTGCCAGCAGCTTAGAAGCATTCTACGAGCAGTACCTC. Residues: CASSLEAFYEQYL.

The gene calls are TRBV20-1 and TRBJ2-3, with 8 bases identical to TRBD2. From germline, CDR1 is DFQATT and CDR2 SNEGSKA (reference sequence). Unmatched junction bases numbered 5, after V lost 0 bases and J lost 0 bases. The CDR3 has 16 amino acids. The CDR3 protein is CSARDYERGSTDTQYF. The CDR3 DNA reads TGCAGTGCTAGAGATTACGAGCGGGGGAGCACAGATACGCAGTATTTT.

The rearrangement uses TRBV6-5 and TRBJ1-2; 7 bases align to TRBD1. V dropped 6 bases and J dropped 4; count of bases not matched to a gene: 8. In germline, CDR1 is MNHEY, CDR2 SVGAGI. The CDR3 is made up of 14 amino acids. Here the CDR3 reads CASSPTRTGYGYTF. The CDR3 coding sequence is TGTGCCAGCAGCCCAACTCGGACAGGCTATGGCTACACCTTC.

V usage is TRBV29-1 and J usage is TRBJ1-2, with D perhaps matching TRBD1 (5 bases). V lost 7 bases to trimming and J lost 4 bases, with 16 bases between them. Germline lookup yields CDR1 SQVTM and CDR2 ANQGSEA. The CDR3 spans 13 residues. The CDR3 sequence: CSAADEGSYGYTF. The DNA for the CDR3 is TGCAGCGCCGCGGATGAGGGGTCCTATGGCTACACCTTC.

The chain links TRBV9 to TRBJ2-2, with 9 bases matching TRBD1. The V gene end was trimmed by 0 bases and the J gene end by 4 bases; junction bases not matched to a gene: 7. Germline V lookup: CDR1 SGDLS, CDR2 YYNGEE. The CDR3 length is 17 residues. CDR3 sequence reads: CASSVVPGQGTTGELFF. CDR3 sequence (DNA): TGTGCCAGCAGCGTAGTCCCAGGACAGGGGACCACCGGGGAGCTGTTTTTT. Full variable domain (remainder filled in from reference TRBV9 and TRBJ2-2): DSGVTQTPKHLITATGQRVTLRCSPRSGDLSVYWYQQSLDQGLQFLIQYYNGEERAKGNILERFSAQQFPDLHSELNLSSLELGDSALYFCASSVVPGQGTTGELFFGEGSRLTVL.